One sample yielded the 18 T cell receptor beta chains listed below, sequenced in a study of Tregs in tolerant kidney transplant recipients (dated by TCRdb to 2018 to 2020). Taken with the paper, the label for time point translates to: 6 months after combined kidney and bone marrow transplant. The transplants used related donors along with nonmyeloablative bone marrow transplantation, and in the human trials mixed chimerism was transient. Library prep was done by the immunoSEQ multiplex PCR assay. TCRdb took this table from immuneACCESS and kept in-frame rearrangements with V and J called. Such tables lack part of the clones; where checked against another copy, unresolved V genes explain under half of the gap, and the rest is unexplained. The sample's clone listing holds about 23,000 clones. The ten largest clones capture around 4% of the sample. Sequences were derived from CD4+ T cells from blood (PBMCs), sampled 6 months after the transplant. These receptor sequences come from a human patient who received a combined kidney and bone marrow transplant. After a transplant, the donor of the graft may account for some T cells.

Here the CDR3 reads CASSPRTSGGANEQFF. The part of the CDR3 DNA that was read is TGCGCCAGCAGCCCCCGGACTAGCGGGGGGGCGAATGAG. V gene TRBV5-1 combines with J gene TRBJ2-1; 15 bases are a match to TRBD2. The sequence runs out 3 residues before the end of the CDR3; the remainder is reconstructed from the germline J gene. The V and J ends lost 4 bases and 7 bases, in that order; junction bases with no gene match: 6. The CDR3 has 16 residues. The germline CDR1 and CDR2 sequences are SGHRS and YFSETQ.

This clone registers medium-sized by frequency. The CDR3 end lies 3 residues beyond the end of the read and is filled in from the germline J gene. This chain joins TRBV7-2 and TRBJ2-1, with 10 bases identical to TRBD2. Per germline, CDR1 SGHTA and CDR2 FQGNSA. V was pared by 4 bases and J by 2 bases, with 2 bases of the junction left unmatched. This CDR3 region has 15 residues. CDR3 region: CASSSGTSAYNEQFF. The CDR3 bases that were read are TGTGCCAGCAGCTCTGGGACTAGCGCCTACAATGAG.

As concerns this clone: The read ends 3 residues before the CDR3 terminus; that terminus is restored from the germline J gene. The chain recombines TRBV2 with TRBJ1-2; maybe TRBD1 (5 bases). Germline V gives CDR1 SNHLY, CDR2 FYNNEI. This CDR3 is 13 amino acids long. CDR3 in amino acids: CASSGTGNFGYTF. The covered CDR3 bases are TGTGCCAGCAGTGGCACAGGAAACTTCGGC.

Comments on this clone: Read data end 3 residues before the CDR3 end; the end is taken from the germline J gene. The J gene is TRBJ2-2, the V gene TRBV27; D may be TRBD1 (6 bases). This CDR3 is built from 14 residues. Trimming took off 8 bases at V and 6 bases at J, with 16 bases between the two ends. Germline loops: CDR1 MNHEY, CDR2 SMNVEV (reference sequence). CDR3 in amino acids: CASRGQGKAGELFF. The DNA read from the CDR3 is TGTGCCAGCCGGGGCCAGGGGAAGGCCGGGGAG.

Concerning this clone: The read stops 3 residues short of the end of the CDR3; the missing end is completed from the germline J gene. The rearrangement uses TRBV18 and TRBJ2-1; 11 positions agree with TRBD2. With V trimmed by 5 bases and J by 8 bases, 8 bases remained unmatched. Germline loops: CDR1 KGHSH, CDR2 LQKENI. This CDR3 comprises 15 residues. The CDR3 bases that were read are TGTGCCAGCTCAAACCGACTAGCGGGGACCTATGAG. Translation: CASSNRLAGTYE. Given in full, the CDR3 is CASSNRLAGTYEQFF.

To note about this clone: The read gets to within 3 residues of the CDR3 end, and the germline J gene fills in the rest. V gene TRBV7-2 combines with J gene TRBJ2-7, with TRBD1 identical over 10 bases. J was trimmed by 1 base and V by 7 bases; bases with no gene match: 7. CDR3 length: 15 residues. Per germline, CDR1 SGHTA and CDR2 FQGNSA. CDR3 amino acids: CASIGRTGGSYEQYF. The DNA read from the CDR3 is TGTGCCAGCATCGGACGGACAGGGGGGTCCTACGAG.

Remarks on this clone: Read sequence stops 3 residues before the CDR3 end, and the germline J gene provides the missing end. V and J are TRBV5-1 and TRBJ2-1, with D maybe TRBD2 (6 bases). The CDR3 is 17 residues long. CDR1 SGHRS and CDR2 YFSETQ come from the germline V gene. V was pared by 0 bases and J by 2 bases, with 15 bases between. CDR3 region: CASSLDRSGRTYNEQFF. The sequenced CDR3 bases are TGCGCCAGCAGCTTGGACAGGAGCGGGCGAACCTACAATGAG.

Regarding this clone: The sequenced fragment ends 3 residues before the CDR3 boundary, so the rest is inferred from the germline J gene. This chain uses TRBV18 with TRBJ1-5, with TRBD1 matching over 8 bases. CDR1 is KGHSH and CDR2 is LQKENI in the germline V gene. V was pared by 2 bases and J by 7 bases, with 7 bases of the junction left unmatched. This CDR3 is built from 15 residues. The part of the CDR3 DNA that was read is TGTGCCAGCTCACCAAGGGGACAGGAGGGGCAGCCC. Residues: CASSPRGQEGQP. The whole CDR3 protein is CASSPRGQEGQPQHF.

To note about this clone: One end of the junction varies from germline; a read error may be responsible. The read terminates 3 residues before the CDR3 end, so the remaining end is supplied by the germline J gene. V usage is TRBV20-1 and J usage is TRBJ2-3; D may be TRBD2 (5 bases). CDR1 and CDR2 (germline): DFQATT, SNEGSKA (reference sequence). The CDR3 extends over 14 amino acids. The CDR3: CSAGDYYSTDTQYF. Partial CDR3 DNA: TGCAGTGCTGGAGACTACTATAGCACAGATACG.

Concerning this clone itself: Read coverage stops 3 residues before the CDR3 terminus; the germline J gene supplies the remainder. The chain combines TRBV2 with TRBJ1-2; D is unresolved. Germline loops: CDR1 SNHLY, CDR2 FYNNEI. V was cut by 7 bases and J by 0 bases, with 9 bases left in between. The CDR3 is made up of 13 amino acids. The CDR3 region is CASKAGSNYGYTF. Incomplete CDR3 DNA: TGTGCCAGCAAGGCAGGTTCTAACTATGGC.

A word on this clone: The CDR3 end lies 3 residues beyond the end of the read and is filled in from the germline J gene. The genes are TRBV6-2 or TRBV6-3 and TRBJ1-1; the D is unclear. The CDR3 is 14 amino acids. The V end was cut by 9 bases, the J end by 7 bases, with 21 bases between. Looked up from germline, CDR1 is MNHEY and CDR2 is SVGEGT. The CDR3 spells CASARGFMGNEAFF. The sequenced part of the CDR3 DNA is TGTGCCAGTGCACGGGGATTCATGGGAAATGAA.

As regards this clone: The read finishes 3 residues shy of the CDR3 end, and the germline J gene is used to complete it. The chain uses TRBV13 and TRBJ2-3; 12 bases are a match to TRBD2. J gave up 5 bases and V 5 bases, and 2 bases lay outside the gene matches. Germline CDR1 reads PRHDT; CDR2 reads FYEKMQ (reference sequence). CDR3 length: 14 amino acids. Partial CDR3 DNA: TGTGCCAGCAGCCGACTAGCGGGGGAAGATACG. Translated: CASSRLAGEDT. The CDR3 in its entirety is CASSRLAGEDTQYF.

On this clone: The read stops 3 residues short of the end of the CDR3; the missing end is completed from the germline J gene. The rearrangement links TRBV2 to TRBJ1-6; D might be TRBD1 (5 bases). Germline V lookup: CDR1 SNHLY, CDR2 FYNNEI. Trimming cost V 6 bases and J 7 bases, with 10 bases left between them. This CDR3 spans 13 amino acids. The CDR3 bases that were read are TGTGCCAGCAGCGGGGGGTGGAATTCACCC. Protein sequence: CASSGGWNSP. The CDR3 as a whole reads CASSGGWNSPLHF.

Of note for this clone: Read data end 3 residues before the CDR3 end; the end is taken from the germline J gene. The chain combines TRBV6-1 with TRBJ1-2; TRBD1 matches at 8 bases. The ends lost 4 bases at V and 7 bases at J; junction bases unmatched: 11. CDR1 and CDR2 from the germline V gene are MNHNS and SASEGT. This CDR3 has 15 amino acids. The sequenced part of the CDR3 DNA is TGTGCCAGCAGTGTAGGGTCCCAGGGGGCAGGTGGC. Its translation: CASSVGSQGAGG. Given in full, the CDR3 is CASSVGSQGAGGYTF.

With respect to this clone: The CDR3 is cut off 3 residues early in the read; its end comes from the germline J gene. The chain carries TRBV5-1 and TRBJ2-5; perhaps TRBD1 as D (6 bases). Germline V gives CDR1 SGHRS, CDR2 YFSETQ. V gave up 4 bases and J gave up 3 bases, with 13 bases separating them. The CDR3 extends over 14 amino acids. The sequenced part of the CDR3 DNA is TGCGCCAGCAGCCCGGGACATTCTAAAGAGACC. This codes for CASSPGHSKET. The CDR3 reads in full as CASSPGHSKETQYF.

On this clone: The read ends 3 residues early relative to the CDR3; the germline J gene fills the gap. This chain connects TRBV6-2 or TRBV6-3 to TRBJ2-3, with 9 bases identical to TRBD1. The CDR3 has 14 residues. The V and J ends lost 5 bases and 5 bases, in that order; junction bases with no gene match: 5. Germline assignment: CDR1 MNHEY and CDR2 SVGEGT. CDR3 DNA (partial): TGTGCCAGCAGTACGGGACAGGGTAGAGATACG. Its protein is CASSTGQGRDT. The entire CDR3 sequence reads CASSTGQGRDTQYF.

With respect to this clone: The read stops 3 residues short of the end of the CDR3; the missing end is completed from the germline J gene. The chain uses TRBV30 and TRBJ1-3, with a weak D call TRBD1 (5 bases). V lost 5 bases and J 2 bases, leaving 16 bases between the germline ends. Germline V gene lookup returns CDR1 GTSNPN and CDR2 SVGIG (reference sequence). This CDR3 spans 15 amino acids. CDR3 DNA, as far as it was read: TGTGCCTGGTCCCCTAACTGGGGGGCTGGAAACACC. It encodes CAWSPNWGAGNT. The entire CDR3 protein reads CAWSPNWGAGNTIYF. Looking up the rest from reference TRBV30 and TRBJ1-3 gives the full variable domain: SQTIHQWPATLVQPVGSPLSLECTVEGTSNPNLYWYRQAAGRGLQLLFYSVGIGQISSEVPQNLSASRPQDRQFILSSKKLLLSDSGFYLCAWSPNWGAGNTIYFGEGSWLTVV.

On this clone itself: Read coverage stops 3 residues before the CDR3 terminus; the germline J gene supplies the remainder. The V gene is TRBV5-1, the J gene TRBJ2-2; weak D call: TRBD1 (6 bases). Trimming took off 0 bases at V and 1 base at J, with 10 bases between the two ends. This CDR3 contains 16 residues. The germline V gene has CDR1 SGHRS and CDR2 YFSETQ. CDR3 region: CASSLGTAMNTGELFF. The sequenced CDR3 bases are TGCGCCAGCAGCTTGGGGACAGCAATGAACACCGGGGAG.